The present entry profiles one T cell receptor (beta chain) with its context. The CDR3 runs 14 residues. V lost 6 bases to trimming and J lost 6 bases; unmatched junction nucleotides: 7. Germline CDR1 is MDHEN and CDR2 is SYDVKM. This entry belongs to a study of blood T cell repertoires in COVID-19. Turning to the study itself: Sites across the United States, Italy and Spain contributed samples from acute and convalescent COVID-19.

As handled by the study authors: How many nucleated cells were present was estimated from reference gene primer amplification. TCRdb keeps only in-frame clones here, not all; method: immunoSEQ multiplex PCR. The V and J calls and clone size are taken from that table; D and trimming were inferred from the DNA. The data contain roughly 130,000 clones, almost 85% of them singletons. Residents of 20 to 25 US areas, aged roughly 18 to 95 years, made up the participants. Participants had their cohort set by participant-reported clinical history. The chain uses TRBV28 and TRBJ1-5; 8 bases align to TRBD1. Sequencing used PBMCs or T cells enriched from blood (not recorded which). The sequence was collected from a woman aged 45-60 years with acute COVID-19. CDR3 sequence reads: CASRSGGATQPQHF. Written as DNA, the CDR3 is TGTGCCAGCAGGTCAGGGGGCGCGACTCAGCCCCAGCATTTT.